This T cell receptor beta chain is drawn from a study of CD8+ T cells in alopecia areata. RNA extraction was followed by reverse transcription into cDNA, which acted as the sequencing template. The data were produced by immunoSEQ multiplex PCR, yet TCRdb's version contains in-frame clones alone and is incomplete. The sample lists about 250,000 clones, approximately 60% seen once, with around 0.92% in the top ten. This CDR3 comprises 13 residues. From germline, CDR1 is SGHRS and CDR2 YFSETQ. V was trimmed by 4 bases and J by 6 bases, leaving 10 bases between them. Described treatment: oral pan-JAK inhibitor, 5-10 mg twice daily.

The sequence came from a human donor with alopecia areata. This sample comprised CD4+ T cells sorted from blood, obtained around week 53, from a patient treated with tofacitinib. The chain carries TRBV5-1 and TRBJ2-2; tentatively, D is TRBD1 (6 bases). The CDR3 reads CASSHRVAGELFF. For the CDR3, the DNA is TGCGCCAGCAGCCACAGGGTTGCCGGGGAGCTGTTTTTT.